Sequencing of this T cell receptor (beta chain) was carried out in a study of blood T cell repertoires in COVID-19. Study details: The origin of the acute and convalescent COVID-19 samples was the United States, Italy and Spain.

The data were produced by immunoSEQ multiplex PCR, yet TCRdb's version contains in-frame clones alone and is incomplete. The sample holds some 7,800 clones; 86% are singletons and the top ten take 15% to 20%. Between the trimmed V and J ends, which lost 5 bases and 1 base, there was a span of 11 bases. This CDR3 contains 14 residues. Looked up from germline, CDR1 is SGHVS and CDR2 is FNYEAQ. V usage is TRBV7-6 and J usage is TRBJ1-1, with a tentative D call TRBD1 (6 bases). The receptor comes from a woman aged 60 to 75 with active COVID-19. The sample consisted of peripheral blood. CDR3 in DNA: TGTGCCAGCAGCCCGTCAGGGGCGAACACTGAAGCTTTCTTT. It codes for CASSPSGANTEAFF. The variable domain in full, completed from reference TRBV7-6 and TRBJ1-1, reads GAGVSQSPRYKVTKRGQDVALRCDPISGHVSLYWYRQALGQGPEFLTYFNYEAQQDKSGLPNDRFSAERPEGSISTLTIQRTEQRDSAMYRCASSPSGANTEAFFGQGTRLTVV.